This T cell receptor beta chain was captured by sequencing in a study of PD-1 blockade in classical Hodgkin lymphoma. The time point was: newly diagnosed, previously untreated cHL patient sample. Measured with immunoSEQ multiplex PCR; TCRdb has only the in-frame clones, and not every one. The table shows fewer than 20,000 clones, with roughly 81% occurring only once. Study-level results: Lower baseline TCR diversity was reported for newly diagnosed patients than for healthy donors. Possibly reflecting disease activity or prior therapy, repertoire differences have causes that remain undefined.

V lost 6 bases, J lost 7 bases, and 16 bases lay in between. The germline gives CDR1 MDHEN, CDR2 SYDVKM. This CDR3 region has 14 residues. To note about this clone: The antigen is not known.

The rearrangement uses TRBV28 and TRBJ2-4; TRBD1 or TRBD2 may be the D gene (7 bases each). The specimen sequenced was peripheral blood mononuclear cells (PBMCs). This TCR was sampled from a human donor with classical Hodgkin lymphoma. This CDR3 is CASSPGGVGNIQYF. In nucleotides, the CDR3 is TGTGCCAGCAGCCCAGGGGGGGTCGGTAACATTCAGTACTTC.